These 10 T cell receptor beta chains share one sample of origin, sequenced in a study of blood T cell repertoires in COVID-19. Produced via immunoSEQ multiplex PCR; TCRdb's table is partial and in-frame only. The sample holds fewer than 130,000 clones, approximately 82% seen once. Sequenced sample: peripheral blood. The receptors stem from a woman aged 80 or over with acute or convalescent COVID-19.

The V and J genes are TRBV7-9 and TRBJ2-3; 9 bases match TRBD2. Germline trimming cut 5 bases from V and 1 base from J; bases unmatched to any gene: 4. The length of the CDR3 is 15 residues. Germline values: CDR1 SEHNR, CDR2 FQNEAQ (reference sequence). CDR3: CASSGSSGGTDTQYF. The CDR3 coding sequence is TGTGCCAGCAGCGGATCTAGCGGGGGCACAGATACGCAGTATTTT.

The V call is TRBV19, the J call TRBJ2-1; 10 bases fit TRBD2. CDR3 length: 17 residues. Per germline, CDR1 LNHDA and CDR2 SQIVND (reference sequence). The trim removed 5 bases at V and 1 base at J, leaving 8 bases unmatched. The CDR3 coding sequence is TGTGCCAGTAGTTTAAGAGGGACTAGCGTATCCTACAATGAGCAGTTCTTC. This encodes CASSLRGTSVSYNEQFF.

This clone occurred a few times. The chain employs TRBV10-3 and TRBJ1-4, with TRBD1 as a possible D gene (5 bases). The CDR3 has 14 amino acids. Germline values: CDR1 ENHRY, CDR2 SYGVKD. Deletions cut 1 base from V and 7 bases from J, with 10 bases between. The CDR3 coding sequence is TGTGCCATCAGTGAGTACGGACAAGGTGAAAAACTGTTTTTT. This codes for CAISEYGQGEKLFF.

This clone was seen once. The gene calls are TRBV5-8 and TRBJ1-2; D is perhaps TRBD1 (6 bases). The V gene's germline CDR1 is SGHTS and CDR2 YDEGEE. CDR3 length: 14 amino acids. V lost 4 bases and J lost 1, with 11 bases in between. Here the CDR3 DNA reads TGTGCCAGCAGCCCCGGACAGTTTAACTATGGCTACACCTTC. Protein product: CASSPGQFNYGYTF.

This sequence joins TRBV28 and TRBJ2-7; TRBD1 matches 9 bases. The germline V gene encodes CDR1 MDHEN and CDR2 SYDVKM. V shed 5 bases, J shed 3 bases, and the junction held 17 bases outside the gene matches. CDR3 length equals 18 residues. CDR3 in amino acids: CASSGPGQGFLVIYEQYF. The CDR3 coding sequence is TGTGCCAGCAGTGGGCCGGGACAGGGATTTTTGGTAATCTACGAGCAGTACTTC.

The V call is TRBV4-1, the J call TRBJ2-2; no definite D call. The ends were cut back, 1 base at V and 9 bases at J, with 18 bases in the middle. Germline V gene data show CDR1 as MGHRA and CDR2 as YSYEKL. The CDR3 runs 16 residues. The CDR3 sequence is CASSQVPSMESRELFF. The CDR3, as DNA: TGCGCCAGCAGCCAAGTTCCCAGTATGGAGAGCCGGGAGCTGTTTTTT.

The chain couples TRBV7-9 to TRBJ2-5; a possible D gene is TRBD2 (5 bases). The germline gives CDR1 SEHNR, CDR2 FQNEAQ (reference sequence). The CDR3 contains 14 residues. The germline V and J ends were trimmed by 0 bases and 5 bases, with 10 bases remaining between them. Here the CDR3 reads CASSLAGGWETQYF. The CDR3 DNA sequence: TGTGCCAGCAGCTTAGCTGGCGGGTGGGAGACCCAGTACTTC.

The genes are TRBV19 and TRBJ2-7; TRBD1 matches 7 bases. The CDR3 consists of 12 residues. CDR1 and CDR2 (germline): LNHDA, SQIVND (reference sequence). V lost 8 bases to trimming and J lost 5 bases; unmatched junction nucleotides: 6. CDR3 DNA: TGTGCCAGTCGTGACAGGGTCCACGAGCAGTACTTC. Translation: CASRDRVHEQYF.

This chain uses TRBV5-1 with TRBJ1-4, with no clear D. Germline CDR1 reads SGHRS; CDR2 reads YFSETQ. The V and J ends lost 3 bases and 8 bases respectively, with 14 bases between them. The CDR3 runs to 14 residues. The CDR3 sequence: CASSSFSGGEKLFF. DNA for the CDR3: TGCGCCAGCAGCTCTTTCTCCGGAGGGGAAAAACTGTTTTTT.

V usage is TRBV6-5 and J usage is TRBJ2-7; 7 nucleotides match TRBD1. Germline V CDR1 and CDR2: MNHEY, SVGAGI. The CDR3 runs 14 residues. The V and J ends lost 2 bases and 4 bases, in that order; junction bases with no gene match: 5. This CDR3 is CASSYRDREYEQYF. The CDR3, as DNA: TGTGCCAGCAGTTACCGGGACAGAGAATACGAGCAGTACTTC.